The present T cell receptor (beta chain) was sequenced within a study of shared clonotypes between healthy human individuals. Germline CDR1 is SNHLY and CDR2 is FYNNEI. With 6 bases removed from V and 7 bases from J, the gap between germline ends came to 13 bases. The CDR3 is 13 amino acids. Using immunoSEQ multiplex PCR, the repertoire was profiled, and TCRdb retains in-frame clones only, with some absent. The sample gives about 1 million clones, 75% of which show up once; around 1.5% is in the top ten. The study separated CD4+ cells into CD45RA+ naive and CD45RA-negative memory subsets. This TCR derives from a man younger than 35 in good health. The sequenced sample consisted of memory CD4+ T cells sorted from blood. Sample subset: CD45RA-negative fraction. The chain combines TRBV2 with TRBJ1-5; tentative D call: TRBD1 (6 bases). CDR3 region: CASSPGARQPQHF. The CDR3 coding sequence is TGTGCCAGCAGCCCAGGGGCCCGACAGCCCCAGCATTTT.